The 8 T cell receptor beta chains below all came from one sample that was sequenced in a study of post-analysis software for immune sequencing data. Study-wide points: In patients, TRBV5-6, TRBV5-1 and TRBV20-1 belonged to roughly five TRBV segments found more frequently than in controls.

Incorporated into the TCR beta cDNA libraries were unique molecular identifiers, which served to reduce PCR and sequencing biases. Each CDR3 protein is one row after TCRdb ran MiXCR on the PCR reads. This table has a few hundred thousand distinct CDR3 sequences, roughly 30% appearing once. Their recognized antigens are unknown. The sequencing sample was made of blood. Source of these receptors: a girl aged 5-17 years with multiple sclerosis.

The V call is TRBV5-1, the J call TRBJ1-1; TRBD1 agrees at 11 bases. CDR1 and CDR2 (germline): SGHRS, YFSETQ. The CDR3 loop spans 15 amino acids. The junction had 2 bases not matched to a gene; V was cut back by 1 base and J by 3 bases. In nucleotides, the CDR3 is TGCGCCAGCAGCTTGACGGGACAGGGGGACACTGAAGCTTTCTTT. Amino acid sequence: CASSLTGQGDTEAFF.

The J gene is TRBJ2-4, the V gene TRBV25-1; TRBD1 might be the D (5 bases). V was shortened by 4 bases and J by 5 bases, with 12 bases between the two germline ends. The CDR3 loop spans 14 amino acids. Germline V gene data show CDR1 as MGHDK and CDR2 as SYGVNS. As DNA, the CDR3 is TGTGCCAGCAGTGGTCAGGGCGAGGAAAACATTCAGTACTTC. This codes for CASSGQGEENIQYF.

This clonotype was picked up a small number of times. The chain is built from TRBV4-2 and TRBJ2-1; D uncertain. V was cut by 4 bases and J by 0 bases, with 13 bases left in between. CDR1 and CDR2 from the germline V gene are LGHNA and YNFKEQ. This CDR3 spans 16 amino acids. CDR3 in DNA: TGTGCCAGCAGCCCCCGGTCCTTGAGCTCCTACAATGAGCAGTTCTTC. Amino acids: CASSPRSLSSYNEQFF.

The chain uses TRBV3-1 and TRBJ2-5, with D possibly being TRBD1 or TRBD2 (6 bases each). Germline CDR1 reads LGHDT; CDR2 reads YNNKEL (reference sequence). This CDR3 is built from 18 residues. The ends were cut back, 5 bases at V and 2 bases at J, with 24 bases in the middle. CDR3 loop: CASSSRTLLGGLQETQYF. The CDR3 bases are TGTGCCAGCAGCTCACGCACCTTACTTGGGGGGCTGCAAGAGACCCAGTACTTC.

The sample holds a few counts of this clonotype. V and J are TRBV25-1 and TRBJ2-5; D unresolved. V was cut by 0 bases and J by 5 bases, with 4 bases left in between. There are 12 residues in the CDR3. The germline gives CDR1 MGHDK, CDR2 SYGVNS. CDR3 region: CASSEYGETQYF. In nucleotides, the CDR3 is TGTGCCAGCAGTGAATATGGGGAGACCCAGTACTTC.

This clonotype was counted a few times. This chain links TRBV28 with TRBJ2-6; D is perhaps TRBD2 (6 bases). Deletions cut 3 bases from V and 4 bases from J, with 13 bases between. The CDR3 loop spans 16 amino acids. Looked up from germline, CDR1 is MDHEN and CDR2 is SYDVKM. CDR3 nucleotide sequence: TGTGCCAGCAGTTTGGGAGGCGCGGCAGGGGCCAACGTCCTGACTTTC. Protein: CASSLGGAAGANVLTF.

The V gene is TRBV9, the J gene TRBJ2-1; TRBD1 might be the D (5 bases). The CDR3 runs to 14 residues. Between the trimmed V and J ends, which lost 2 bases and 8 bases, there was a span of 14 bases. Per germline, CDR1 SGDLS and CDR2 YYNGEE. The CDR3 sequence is CASSVLPGKDEQFF. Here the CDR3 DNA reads TGTGCCAGCAGCGTCTTGCCAGGGAAGGATGAGCAGTTCTTC.

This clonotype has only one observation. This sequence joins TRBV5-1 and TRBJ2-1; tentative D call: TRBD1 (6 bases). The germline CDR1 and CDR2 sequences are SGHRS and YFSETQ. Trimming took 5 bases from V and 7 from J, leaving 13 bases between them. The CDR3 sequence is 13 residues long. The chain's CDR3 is CASSTQGYNEQFF. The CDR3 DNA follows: TGCGCCAGCAGTACACAGGGCTATAATGAGCAGTTCTTC.